This T cell receptor beta chain was captured by sequencing in a study of patients and donors after allogeneic stem cell transplantation. This clonotype occurred many times. This CDR3 is built from 14 residues. Trimming took 3 bases from V and 1 from J; bases not matched to a gene: 4. CDR1 and CDR2 (germline): DFQATT, SNEGSKA (reference sequence). TCRdb used MiXCR to reprocess the RT-PCR reads, holding one entry per CDR3 protein. Among tens of thousands of distinct CDR3 sequences listed, around 5% were seen once. This chain joins TRBV20-1 and TRBJ1-1; 8 bases are a match to TRBD1. This TCR was recovered from a human donor who was either an allogeneic HSCT recipient or a stem cell or donor lymphocyte infusion donor (not recorded which). It is not recorded whose cells these are; they may come from a transplant donor. Sequenced input: blood, either unsorted or a sorted T cell fraction (not recorded which). The chain's CDR3 is CSARLTGANTEAFF. CDR3 DNA: TGCAGTGCTAGGCTGACAGGGGCGAACACTGAAGCTTTCTTT.